Each of the 5 T cell receptor beta chains below was sequenced from the same sample in a study of T cell repertoires in ileal Crohn's disease. This table comes from immunoSEQ multiplex PCR, and its TCRdb copy is limited to in-frame clones, with some not included. The sample consists of about 4,300 clones, around 78% of them appearing once. The specimen was ileal tissue. The source is an adult with Crohn's disease.

The chain recombines TRBV7-3 with TRBJ2-3, with 7 nucleotides matching TRBD2. After removal of 2 bases from V and 1 base from J, the junction contained 6 bases not matched to a gene. From germline, CDR1 is SGHTA and CDR2 FQGTGA. The CDR3 runs to 16 residues. The CDR3 loop reads CASSLGASGRTDTQYF. The CDR3 coding sequence is TGTGCCAGCAGCTTAGGGGCTAGCGGACGCACAGATACGCAGTATTTT.

V is TRBV29-1 and J is TRBJ2-7, with TRBD2 matching over 12 bases. J was trimmed by 3 bases and V by 8 bases; bases with no gene match: 5. The CDR3 sequence is 13 residues long. Germline V CDR1 and CDR2: SQVTM, ANQGSEA. The CDR3 bases are TGCAGCATCCGGACTAGCGGGATCTACGAGCAGTACTTC. It translates to CSIRTSGIYEQYF.

Here the CDR3 reads CASSYSPQANTEAFF. The DNA for the CDR3 is TGTGCCAGCAGTTACTCGCCCCAGGCAAACACTGAAGCTTTCTTT. The V call is TRBV6-5, the J call TRBJ1-1, with D unresolved. In germline, CDR1 is MNHEY, CDR2 SVGAGI. The CDR3 has 15 residues. Trimming removed 0 bases from V and 2 bases from J, with 10 bases in between.

This sequence joins TRBV18 and TRBJ1-5, with a weak D call TRBD1 (5 bases). The V gene lost 2 bases and the J gene lost 2 bases, with 7 bases spanning the gap. CDR3 size: 14 residues. Germline values: CDR1 KGHSH, CDR2 LQKENI. The CDR3 here is CASSPSGGNQPQHF. CDR3 coding DNA: TGTGCCAGCTCACCATCGGGGGGCAATCAGCCCCAGCATTTT. The full variable domain, in which reference TRBV18 and TRBJ1-5 provide the parts outside the CDR3, is NAGVMQNPRHLVRRRGQEARLRCSPMKGHSHVYWYRQLPEEGLKFMVYLQKENIIDESGMPKERFSAEFPKEGPSILRIQQVVRGDSAAYFCASSPSGGNQPQHFGDGTRLSIL.

The gene calls are TRBV19 and TRBJ1-3, with unresolved D. Looked up from germline, CDR1 is LNHDA and CDR2 is SQIVND (reference sequence). Deletions cut 3 bases from V and 0 bases from J, with 15 bases between. The CDR3 has 17 residues. For the CDR3, the DNA is TGTGCCAGTAGTATGAGGCTGCCAGACCTCTCTGGAAACACCATATATTTT. Amino acids: CASSMRLPDLSGNTIYF.